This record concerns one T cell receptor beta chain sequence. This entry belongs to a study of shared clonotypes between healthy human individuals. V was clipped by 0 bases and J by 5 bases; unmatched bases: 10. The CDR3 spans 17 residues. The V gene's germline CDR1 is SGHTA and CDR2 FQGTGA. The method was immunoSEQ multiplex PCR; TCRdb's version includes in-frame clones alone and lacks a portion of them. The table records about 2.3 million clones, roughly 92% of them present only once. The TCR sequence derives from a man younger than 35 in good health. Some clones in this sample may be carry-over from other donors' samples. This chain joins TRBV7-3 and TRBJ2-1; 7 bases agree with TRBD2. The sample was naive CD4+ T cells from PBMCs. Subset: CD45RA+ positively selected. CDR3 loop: CASSLTLWASGDNEQFF. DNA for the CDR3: TGTGCCAGCAGCTTAACGTTGTGGGCTAGCGGAGACAATGAGCAGTTCTTC.